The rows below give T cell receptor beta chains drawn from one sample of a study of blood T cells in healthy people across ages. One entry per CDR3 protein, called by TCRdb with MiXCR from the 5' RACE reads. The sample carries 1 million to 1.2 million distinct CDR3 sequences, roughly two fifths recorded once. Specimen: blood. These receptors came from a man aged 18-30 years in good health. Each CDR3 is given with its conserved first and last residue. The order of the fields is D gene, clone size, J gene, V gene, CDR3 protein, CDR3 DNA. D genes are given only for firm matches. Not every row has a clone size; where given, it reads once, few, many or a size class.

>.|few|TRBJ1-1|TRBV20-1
CSARPAGLTKGPFF
TGCAGTGCTAGACCAGCGGGACTGACTAAGGGTCCTTTCTTT
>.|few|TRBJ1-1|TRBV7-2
CASSLLRGGNTEAFF
TGTGCCAGCAGCCTACTCAGAGGGGGAAACACTGAAGCTTTCTTT
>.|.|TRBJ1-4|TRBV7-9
CASRKLDEKLFF
TGTGCCAGCAGGAAATTGGATGAAAAACTGTTTTTT
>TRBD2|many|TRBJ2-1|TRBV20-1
CSAMTSGAYNEQFF
TGCAGTGCCATGACTAGCGGGGCCTACAATGAGCAGTTCTTC
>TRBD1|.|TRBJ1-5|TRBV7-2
CASSLGDRNYNQPQHF
TGTGCCAGCAGCTTAGGGGACAGGAACTATAATCAGCCCCAGCATTTT
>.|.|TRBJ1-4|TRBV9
CASSVGSGRELFF
TGTGCCAGCAGCGTAGGTTCCGGAAGGGAACTGTTTTTT
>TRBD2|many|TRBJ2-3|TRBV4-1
CASSHLAGSAPTDTQYF
TGCGCCAGCAGCCACTTAGCGGGGTCGGCCCCCACAGATACGCAGTATTTT
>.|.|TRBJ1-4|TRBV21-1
CASSKGAEATNEKLFF
TGTGCCAGCAGCAAAGGGGCAGAAGCAACTAATGAAAAACTGTTTTTT
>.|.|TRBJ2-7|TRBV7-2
CASSFEGLVKSLGFYEQYF
TGTGCCAGCAGCTTTGAGGGGTTGGTTAAGTCACTGGGATTTTACGAGCAGTACTTC
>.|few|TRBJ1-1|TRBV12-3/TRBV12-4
CASSPRQAWRNTEAFF
TGTGCCAGCAGTCCGAGACAGGCCTGGCGGAACACTGAAGCTTTCTTT
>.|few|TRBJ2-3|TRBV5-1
CASSHKGPGADTQYF
TGCGCCAGCAGCCATAAGGGACCCGGGGCAGATACGCAGTATTTT
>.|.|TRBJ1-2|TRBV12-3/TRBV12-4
CASSLGQVDWGYTF
TGTGCCAGCAGTTTAGGGCAAGTAGATTGGGGCTACACCTTC
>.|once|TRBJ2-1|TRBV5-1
CASTATLNNEQFF
TGCGCCAGCACCGCGACATTGAACAATGAGCAGTTCTTC